Following are 10 T cell receptor beta chains from one sample sequenced in a study of cytomegalovirus exposure and HLA in healthy donors. Primers included in the PCR were 60 Vbeta and 13 Jbeta primers. TCRdb's copy holds only in-frame clones and misses some; the assay was immunoSEQ multiplex PCR. Found here are roughly 66,000 clones, around three quarters of them singletons; the top ten hold around 6.3%. Sequenced input: PBMCs. The receptors originated from a middle-aged man in good health and CMV-seronegative.

V is TRBV5-4 and J is TRBJ2-7, with TRBD2 matching over 8 bases. The CDR3 consists of 15 residues. Germline V CDR1 and CDR2: SGHNT, YYREEE (reference sequence). V trimming: 0 bases; J trimming: 4 bases; junction bases outside the gene matches: 6. The CDR3 here is CASSLGGLESYEQYF. For the CDR3, the DNA is TGTGCCAGCAGCTTGGGGGGACTAGAGTCGTACGAGCAGTACTTC.

The V call is TRBV2, the J call TRBJ1-5; perhaps TRBD1 as D (6 bases). V was cut by 5 bases and J by 3 bases, with 14 bases left in between. This CDR3 spans 15 amino acids. CDR1 and CDR2 from the germline V gene are SNHLY and FYNNEI. The CDR3 region is CASSLSTGSNQPQHF. The CDR3 nucleotides read TGTGCCAGCAGTCTCTCGACAGGTTCCAATCAGCCCCAGCATTTT. Full variable domain (outside the CDR3, taken from reference TRBV2 and TRBJ1-5): EPEVTQTPSHQVTQMGQEVILRCVPISNHLYFYWYRQILGQKVEFLVSFYNNEISEKSEIFDDQFSVERPDGSNFTLKIRSTKLEDSAMYFCASSLSTGSNQPQHFGDGTRLSIL.

This clone was counted between two and nine times. The V call is TRBV30, the J call TRBJ1-3; TRBD1 might be the D (5 bases). CDR1 GTSNPN and CDR2 SVGIG come from the germline V gene (reference sequence). V dropped 5 bases and J dropped 4 bases, with 15 bases sitting between them. This CDR3 comprises 14 residues. The CDR3 region has the DNA TGTGCCTGGCTCTCGTTAGGGGCCGGAAACACCATATATTTT. This codes for CAWLSLGAGNTIYF.

The chain has TRBV6-5 and TRBJ2-1; 11 nucleotides match TRBD2. J gave up 6 bases and V 4 bases, and 5 bases lay outside the gene matches. CDR3 length: 15 amino acids. The V gene's germline CDR1 is MNHEY and CDR2 SVGAGI. Here the CDR3 reads CASSSTSGRVNEQFF. Here the CDR3 DNA reads TGTGCCAGCAGTTCTACTAGCGGGAGAGTCAATGAGCAGTTCTTC.

The V and J genes are TRBV5-6 and TRBJ1-3, with TRBD1 identical over 9 bases. This CDR3 comprises 16 residues. Germline V gives CDR1 SGHDT, CDR2 YYEEEE. The V gene end was trimmed by 4 bases and the J gene end by 2 bases; junction bases not matched to a gene: 7. The CDR3 reads CASSPTWDRAGNTIYF. For the CDR3, the DNA is TGTGCCAGCAGCCCAACTTGGGACAGGGCTGGAAACACCATATATTTT.

The chain is built from TRBV9 and TRBJ1-3; possibly TRBD1 for D (5 bases). The CDR3 loop spans 17 amino acids. V was clipped by 4 bases and J by 0 bases, with 17 bases between them. Germline V gene data show CDR1 as SGDLS and CDR2 as YYNGEE. CDR3 loop: CASSYWRGGNSGNTIYF. In nucleotides, the CDR3 is TGTGCCAGCAGCTACTGGAGGGGTGGAAACTCTGGAAACACCATATATTTT.

This sequence joins TRBV2 and TRBJ1-1, with 8 positions matching TRBD1. The trim removed 7 bases at V and 13 bases at J, leaving 17 bases unmatched. Germline CDR1 reads SNHLY; CDR2 reads FYNNEI. This CDR3 is 14 amino acids long. The DNA for the CDR3 is TGTGCCAGCACCAAGGGGGAGACAGGGGTATCGTTTTTCTTT. Protein sequence: CASTKGETGVSFFF.

This chain links TRBV10-3 with TRBJ1-3; weak D call: TRBD1 (6 bases). Germline CDR1 is ENHRY and CDR2 is SYGVKD. The CDR3 sequence is 16 residues long. Trimming shortened V by 4 bases and J by 0 bases, and 13 bases separated the two germline ends. CDR3 loop: CAISVTGTHSGNTIYF. The CDR3 DNA reads TGTGCCATCAGTGTTACCGGGACACACTCTGGAAACACCATATATTTT.

A few counts support this clone. The CDR3 DNA sequence: TGTGCCAGCAGCTCCGGGACAGGGGGCACTGAAGCTTTCTTT. Residues: CASSSGTGGTEAFF. The chain joins TRBV11-2 to TRBJ1-1, with 11 nucleotides matching TRBD1. This CDR3 spans 14 amino acids. Germline assignment: CDR1 SGHAT and CDR2 FQNNGV. J was trimmed by 4 bases and V by 4 bases; bases with no gene match: 2.

This chain uses TRBV6-5 with TRBJ2-7; 7 bases fit TRBD1. The V segment lost 7 bases and the J segment 2 bases; nucleotides outside the gene matches: 5. CDR1 and CDR2 (germline): MNHEY, SVGAGI. The CDR3 runs 13 residues. CDR3: CASKPGTAYEQYF. In nucleotides, the CDR3 is TGTGCCAGCAAGCCCGGGACAGCCTACGAGCAGTACTTC.